One and the same sample provided the 23 T cell receptor beta chains below, sequenced in a study of T cells expressing NK-cell markers. TCRdb re-called the 5' RACE reads and gives one entry per CDR3 protein, without DNA. Its listing shows some 150,000 distinct CDR3 sequences. Sequencing used blood T cells: a sorted CD56 or NKG2C T cell subset, CD4+ or CD8+ T cells, or bulk PBMC T cells (not recorded which). The source is a woman aged 45-59 years in good health.

The gene calls are TRBV4-1 and TRBJ1-5. Germline values: CDR1 MGHRA, CDR2 YSYEKL. The CDR3 covers 14 residues. The CDR3 reads CASSQVGHGQPQHF.

The chain couples TRBV29-1 to TRBJ1-1; there is no DNA to check the TCRdb D call of TRBD1. CDR3 size: 12 residues. The germline CDR1 and CDR2 sequences are SQVTM and ANQGSEA. CDR3: CSAPGPNTEAFF.

The chain recombines TRBV7-8 with TRBJ1-2; TCRdb outputs TRBD1, but without DNA this stays unchecked. The CDR3 is 15 amino acids. Per the germline V gene, CDR1 is SGHVS and CDR2 is FQNEAQ. The CDR3 here is CASSTGSVVNYGYTF.

This chain links TRBV12-3 or TRBV12-4 with TRBJ1-1. The length of the CDR3 is 14 residues. Here the CDR3 reads CASRPGLPNTEAFF.

The chain is built from TRBV9 and TRBJ2-5; TCRdb returns TRBD1, unconfirmable since there is no DNA. This CDR3 has 14 amino acids. CDR1 and CDR2 from the germline V gene are SGDLS and YYNGEE. CDR3 in amino acids: CASSVDRTEGTQYF.

V gene TRBV7-9 combines with J gene TRBJ2-5; the D call of TRBD2 rests on TCRdb alone, since no DNA is present to check it. The CDR3 loop spans 17 amino acids. Germline CDR1 reads SEHNR; CDR2 reads FQNEAQ (reference sequence). CDR3 in amino acids: CASSLKRATNRQETQYF. The full variable domain, completed using reference TRBV7-9 and TRBJ2-5, is DTGVSQNPRHKITKRGQNVTFRCDPISEHNRLYWYRQTLGQGPEFLTYFQNEAQLEKSRLLSDRFSAERPKGSFSTLEIQRTEQGDSAMYLCASSLKRATNRQETQYFGPGTRLLVL.

The chain is built from TRBV9 and TRBJ2-7; without DNA, the TCRdb call of TRBD2 cannot be checked. The length of the CDR3 is 13 residues. Germline CDR1 reads SGDLS; CDR2 reads YYNGEE. This CDR3 is CASSRAAPYEQYF.

This chain links TRBV7-9 with TRBJ2-1; absent DNA, TCRdb's TRBD1 call cannot be checked. The CDR3 covers 13 residues. Germline CDR1 reads SEHNR; CDR2 reads FQNEAQ (reference sequence). CDR3 residues: CASSWMGQNEQFF.

The chain links TRBV30 to TRBJ2-1; TCRdb names TRBD2, which stays unverified in the absence of DNA. This CDR3 region has 15 residues. Germline-derived CDR1 and CDR2 are GTSNPN and SVGIG (reference sequence). CDR3 region: CAWSVGAGGLSEQFF.

V usage is TRBV5-6 and J usage is TRBJ2-1. The CDR3 length is 14 residues. CDR1 SGHDT and CDR2 YYEEEE come from the germline V gene. This CDR3 reads CASSATPGGNEQFF. Supplemented by reference TRBV5-6 and TRBJ2-1, the full variable domain reads DAGVTQSPTHLIKTRGQQVTLRCSPKSGHDTVSWYQQALGQGPQFIFQYYEEEERQRGNFPDRFSGHQFPNYSSELNVNALLLGDSALYLCASSATPGGNEQFFGPGTRLTVL.

The genes are TRBV20-1 and TRBJ2-1; with no DNA, the TCRdb D assignment of TRBD1 cannot be verified. Germline CDR1 DFQATT, CDR2 SNEGSKA (reference sequence). The CDR3 runs 12 residues. The CDR3 spells CSAPNSGDEQFF.

The rearrangement links TRBV11-2 to TRBJ2-5; the D gene TCRdb calls, TRBD1, cannot be checked with no DNA. The CDR3 covers 13 residues. Germline V CDR1 and CDR2: SGHAT, FQNNGV. The CDR3 region is CASSGTAQETQYF.

The genes are TRBV10-3 and TRBJ2-7; the D call of TRBD1 rests on TCRdb alone, since no DNA is present to check it. Germline V lookup: CDR1 ENHRY, CDR2 SYGVKD. CDR3 length: 12 amino acids. CDR3 loop: CAIMTDSYEQYF.

The chain has TRBV25-1 and TRBJ2-3; without DNA, the TCRdb call of TRBD2 cannot be checked. Per germline, CDR1 MGHDK and CDR2 SYGVNS. The CDR3 has 13 residues. This CDR3 is CAVMTGAPDTQYF.

The J gene is TRBJ2-3, the V gene TRBV27. This CDR3 is 14 amino acids long. The germline V gene has CDR1 MNHEY and CDR2 SMNVEV (reference sequence). CDR3 sequence reads: CASSLASPTDTQYF.

This chain connects TRBV29-1 to TRBJ2-7. This CDR3 comprises 11 residues. From germline, CDR1 is SQVTM and CDR2 ANQGSEA. CDR3 sequence reads: CSVGSSYEQYF.

The chain has TRBV5-1 and TRBJ2-1; TCRdb's D gene call, TRBD2, goes unchecked for lack of DNA. Germline CDR1 and CDR2: SGHRS and YFSETQ. The CDR3 is made up of 16 amino acids. The CDR3 protein is CASSGGLAGIYNEQFF.

The V and J genes are TRBV20-1 and TRBJ2-2. CDR1 DFQATT and CDR2 SNEGSKA come from the germline V gene (reference sequence). The CDR3 contains 14 residues. CDR3 in amino acids: CSARPGAETGELFF.

This chain connects TRBV3-1 to TRBJ2-7; TCRdb outputs TRBD1, but without DNA this stays unchecked. Germline V CDR1 and CDR2: LGHDT, YNNKEL (reference sequence). The length of the CDR3 is 15 residues. The chain's CDR3 is CASSLRGFTSYEQYF.

The chain carries TRBV9 and TRBJ2-1; TCRdb lists TRBD2, though no DNA is available to test this call. The germline V gene encodes CDR1 SGDLS and CDR2 YYNGEE. This CDR3 comprises 12 residues. The CDR3: CASSDSPNEQFF. The full variable domain, rest sourced from reference TRBV9 and TRBJ2-1, is DSGVTQTPKHLITATGQRVTLRCSPRSGDLSVYWYQQSLDQGLQFLIQYYNGEERAKGNILERFSAQQFPDLHSELNLSSLELGDSALYFCASSDSPNEQFFGPGTRLTVL.

This chain links TRBV7-9 with TRBJ2-3. CDR3 length: 15 residues. From germline, CDR1 is SEHNR and CDR2 FQNEAQ (reference sequence). CDR3 amino acids: CASSLLDSYTDTQYF.

The chain carries TRBV4-1 and TRBJ1-5; TCRdb's D gene call, TRBD1, goes unchecked for lack of DNA. This CDR3 is built from 14 residues. Germline CDR1 MGHRA, CDR2 YSYEKL. The CDR3 sequence: CASSLTATYQPQHF.

The chain couples TRBV29-1 to TRBJ1-1. Germline V CDR1 and CDR2: SQVTM, ANQGSEA. CDR3 size: 12 residues. This CDR3 reads CSVEARDTEAFF. Supplemented by reference TRBV29-1 and TRBJ1-1, the full variable domain reads SAVISQKPSRDICQRGTSLTIQCQVDSQVTMMFWYRQQPGQSLTLIATANQGSEATYESGFVIDKFPISRPNLTFSTLTVSNMSPEDSSIYLCSVEARDTEAFFGQGTRLTVV.